A selection of T cell receptor beta chains follows, all from one sample in a study of blood T cell repertoires in COVID-19. Here immunoSEQ multiplex PCR was the method, and the copy in TCRdb shows in-frame clones only, minus some. The table shows a few hundred thousand clones, with about 87% occurring only once. The sequencing input was PBMCs or T cells enriched from blood (not recorded which). The receptors shown here come from a man aged 25-40 years who had recovered from COVID-19. Both conserved end residues are part of each CDR3. D genes are given only for firm matches. A row's size may be missing; if present it is once, few, many or a size class.

>TRBD1|-|TRBJ1-5|TRBV10-1
TGCGCCGGCAAAGACAGGGTCAATCAGCCCCAGCATTTT
CAGKDRVNQPQHF
>-|-|TRBJ1-6|TRBV5-1
TGCGCCAGCAGCTTAGACAGCTCCTATAATTCACCCCTCCACTTT
CASSLDSSYNSPLHF
>-|-|TRBJ2-1|TRBV2
TGTGCCAGCAGTGAACACGCAGGGTCCATGATTATGCATGAGCAGTTCTTC
CASSEHAGSMIMHEQFF
>-|-|TRBJ1-3|TRBV10-3
TGTGCCATCAGTGAAGCAGGGACTTACTCTGGAAACACCATATATTTT
CAISEAGTYSGNTIYF
>-|-|TRBJ1-5|TRBV28
TGTGCCAGCAGCCAAATTCCGACACCTAATCAGCCCCAGCATTTT
CASSQIPTPNQPQHF
>-|-|TRBJ1-1|TRBV5-6
TGTGCCAGCACCAAAATGGTAGGGGTCAACACTGAAGCTTTCTTT
CASTKMVGVNTEAFF
>TRBD2|-|TRBJ2-7|TRBV18
TGTGCCAGCTCACCAAGGCTAGCGGGAGGACTCTACGAGCAGTACTTC
CASSPRLAGGLYEQYF
>-|-|TRBJ1-3|TRBV6-5
TGTGCCAGCACCCAGGGGCAGACTGGAAACACCATATATTTT
CASTQGQTGNTIYF
>-|-|TRBJ2-7|TRBV11-2
TGTGCCAGCAGCTTAGAGCGGTCGCGTCGGGTTTCTGCCTACGAGCAGTACTTC
CASSLERSRRVSAYEQYF
>-|-|TRBJ2-4|TRBV3-1/TRBV3-2
TGTGCCAGCAGCCAAGAAGAGAACATTCAGTACTTC
CASSQEENIQYF
>-|-|TRBJ2-1|TRBV2
TGTGCCAGCAGTGAGTCGACAGGGAGGTACAATGAGCAGTTCTTC
CASSESTGRYNEQFF
>TRBD1|-|TRBJ1-6|TRBV10-3
TGTGCCATCAGTGCAGTCGAGGACAGGGGAAATTCACCCCTCCACTTT
CAISAVEDRGNSPLHF
>TRBD2|-|TRBJ2-7|TRBV4-3
TGCGCCAGCAGCCCGGGACTAGCGGGAGTCTACGAGCAGTACTTC
CASSPGLAGVYEQYF
>TRBD1|-|TRBJ2-7|TRBV29-1
TGCAGCGTGGGAACAGGGGGCGTCGAGCAGTACTTC
CSVGTGGVEQYF
>TRBD2|once|TRBJ2-1|TRBV19
TGTGCCAGTAGTCGGGGGGGCCACAATGAGCAGTTCTTC
CASSRGGHNEQFF
>TRBD1|-|TRBJ1-1|TRBV7-6
TGTGCCAGCAGCTTAGCTAACACAGGGGGCGGCACTGAAGCTTTCTTT
CASSLANTGGGTEAFF
>-|-|TRBJ1-1|TRBV10-3
TGTGCCATCAGTGAGTCCCTGGGGCAGGTCACTGAAGCTTTCTTT
CAISESLGQVTEAFF
>TRBD1|once|TRBJ2-1|TRBV7-2
TGTGCCAGCAGCTTTCGCAGGGGGAATTACAATGAGCAGTTCTTC
CASSFRRGNYNEQFF